The sequence of this T cell receptor beta chain was determined in a study of regulatory T cells in long-lasting Graves disease (dated by TCRdb to the early 2020s). Background on the whole study: Antithyroid drugs had been taken for less than 3 months by newly diagnosed Graves' disease patients. Peripheral blood TCR sequencing and RNA sequencing compared persistent Graves' disease patients with newly diagnosed Graves' disease patients. The study took place in China and was registered as a clinical trial. A total of about 33 samples underwent TCR sequencing, from around 13 patients with persistent Graves' disease and approximately 20 patients with newly diagnosed Graves' disease.

Libraries were prepared through multiplex PCR. The reads were generated on an Illumina HiSeq 4000. To build TCR beta libraries, CDR3 regions were amplified by Arm-PCR using iRepertoire HTBI primers. Before sequencing, the PCR products went through gel purification. Concerning the study's data processing: Gene usage analysis of CDR3 amino acid clonotypes used the roughly 60 TRBV and about 14 TRBJ segments found across samples. COPE and FqMerger were used to merge the filtered high-quality paired reads into contigs. Contigs were aligned with BLAST to IMGT TRBV, TRBD and TRBJ reference genes, and CDR3 was defined per IMGT. Clonotypes above 0.1% frequency were classified as highly expanded clones. Shannon entropy was used to measure repertoire diversity, and the Gini coefficient was used to measure V-J evenness. A clonotype found in more than one individual was treated as public. TCRdb's own reprocessing of the public reads used fastp at Q25 and MiXCR and kept productive beta chains. Rows merge per CDR3 protein into single entries with the most common DNA and genes. The V and J calls, along with clone size, are taken from TCRdb and not from the paper's own processing. Counted in this sample were approximately 400,000 distinct CDR3 sequences; about 15% of them appeared once. The ten top clones hold 16% of the sample.

A word on this clonotype: Its antigen target is currently unknown. No much larger clone exists at a distance of one base, and base qualities are not known.

The time point label here, explained by the study, means: newly diagnosed GD, antithyroid drugs for less than 3 months. RNA was extracted from PBMCs in TRIzol for both TCR sequencing and RNA sequencing. The diagnosis of Graves' disease followed American Thyroid Association guidelines. The patients came from an endocrinology department in Xi'an, China. Each patient gave around 9.2 milliliters of peripheral blood, collected in an EDTA anticoagulant tube. PBMCs were isolated by Ficoll Paque Plus density gradient separation without further T cell sorting. An Agilent 2100 Bioanalyzer and agarose gel were used to assess RNA quality, and a NanoDrop 2000 was used to measure RNA concentration. What the work shows at the level of the full study, not this receptor alone: The study examined only peripheral blood because the primary lesion, thyroid tissue, could not be accessed. Compared with newly diagnosed patients, patients with persistent Graves' disease had lower TCR Shannon entropy and fewer highly expanded clones, which suggests clonal expansion. TRBV28, TRBJ1-2 and TRBJ2-5 were preferentially used in persistent disease, while TRBV20-1 and TRBJ2-1 were favored in newly diagnosed disease. The authors acknowledged the small sample size as a limitation that may reduce accuracy. Only the TCR beta chain was sequenced and analyzed. Persistent patients shared more public clonotypes among themselves (more than 2,500) than newly diagnosed patients did (approximately 900).

Its CDR3 holds 14 amino acids, cysteine through phenylalanine. Only the CDR3 DNA stays, 42 bases, in frame from base 1. V is cut by 6 bases and J by 7 bases, and the space between the germline ends is 13 bases. For CDR1 and CDR2, the germline V gene (reference sequence) lists LNHDA and SQIVND. The same data also went into a second study, on T cells in Graves' hyperthyroidism and ophthalmopathy. The second study's authors report: A patient counted as having stable Graves' hyperthyroidism if no progression to ophthalmopathy occurred over 18 months of follow-up. Hyperthyroidism patients were newly diagnosed, with disease duration under 2 months, and aged 18 to 65 years. Any patient with an uncontrolled infection, another autoimmune disease, pregnancy or lactation was excluded. Diagnoses were established on the basis of clinical symptoms, serum thyroxine and TRAb, thyroid ultrasound, and orbital computed tomography. For the first round of RT-PCR on the TCR CDR3, the HTBI primer set was used together with the Qiagen OneStep RT-PCR kit. Most expanded thyroid clonotypes (frequency above 0.001) were also detected in blood, suggesting blood repertoires may reflect thyroid immune responses. In cross-validation, a model built on a 13 V-J signature told ophthalmopathy apart from stable hyperthyroidism with just under 90% sensitivity and approximately 81% specificity, and in testing the same model reached 80%/75%. In validation, progression to ophthalmopathy was predicted by the model with 70% to 71% sensitivity and approximately 78% specificity, a median of approximately 7.1 months before onset. TCR V-J signatures able to tell the groups apart were searched for in a discovery cohort of 100 patients, of whom 40 to 45 had Graves' ophthalmopathy and 55 to 60 had stable Graves' hyperthyroidism. Prospective prediction of ophthalmopathy was tested in an independent validation cohort of approximately 19 hyperthyroidism patients and 17 patients who later progressed to ophthalmopathy. The 100 discovery patients were randomly split 7:3 into training and test sets. In more than 5 Graves' hyperthyroidism patients, the study also compared T-cell repertoires from thyroid tissue with T-cell repertoires from blood. Once sampling was done, hyperthyroidism patients were given methimazole at a starting dose of 30 mg daily, whereas ophthalmopathy patients were given high-dose intravenous methylprednisolone. Libraries were constructed in a second round of multiplex PCR, after which size selection and purification were performed. Sequencing of the libraries was done on an Illumina HiSeq2000 using paired-end 100 bp reads. Raw data were processed with SOAPnuke, discarding reads with adapters, uncalled bases, mean Phred below 15, or no exact constant-primer or identifier match. High-quality paired reads were merged using COPE v1.2.5, and each unique nucleotide sequence was defined as a clonotype. Clonotypes were aligned to IMGT TRBV, TRBD and TRBJ reference segments using MiTCR v1.1. The analysis included only V-J combinations with a frequency above 0.0001, which together covered approximately 99% of the repertoires. A TCS score was defined as the ratio between F50 (clonal expansion) and ExV (chaos), using BLOSUM62-based TCRdist between CDR3 peptides within each V-J. Welch's t-statistics and random forest reduced 500 to 650 V-J features to some 14, which were used in a naive Bayes classifier (R e1071). No statistical method was used to fix the sample size in advance, and group allocation was not hidden from the investigators. TCR Vbeta CDR3 sequencing of roughly 140 peripheral blood samples (roughly 43 ophthalmopathy, 75 to 85 hyperthyroidism and roughly 17 progressor patients) is reported in the paper.

The chain uses TRBV19 and TRBJ1-6, with the D gene not clear enough to name. The sequence was obtained from a woman in her twenties or thirties with Graves disease. Donor details come from another sample of the same person, matched by shared clones. The specimen comprised peripheral blood mononuclear cells (PBMCs), sampled at new diagnosis, from a patient treated with antithyroid drugs. CDR3 protein: CASSPSHLNSPLHF. The sequenced DNA is TGTGCCAGTAGCCCGTCGCACCTAAATTCACCCCTCCACTTT.